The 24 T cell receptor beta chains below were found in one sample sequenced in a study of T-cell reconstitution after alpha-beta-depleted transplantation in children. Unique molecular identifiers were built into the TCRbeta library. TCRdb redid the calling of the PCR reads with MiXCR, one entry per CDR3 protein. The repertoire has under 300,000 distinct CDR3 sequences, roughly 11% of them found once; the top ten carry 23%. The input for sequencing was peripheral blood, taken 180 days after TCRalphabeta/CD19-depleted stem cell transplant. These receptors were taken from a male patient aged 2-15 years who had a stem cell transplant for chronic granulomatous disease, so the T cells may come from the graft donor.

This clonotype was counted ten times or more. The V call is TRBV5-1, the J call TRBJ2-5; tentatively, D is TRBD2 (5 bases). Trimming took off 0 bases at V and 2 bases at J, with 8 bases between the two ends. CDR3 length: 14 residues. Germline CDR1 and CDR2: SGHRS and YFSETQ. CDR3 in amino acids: CASSLVGVQETQYF. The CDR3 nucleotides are TGCGCCAGCAGCTTGGTCGGGGTTCAAGAGACCCAGTACTTC.

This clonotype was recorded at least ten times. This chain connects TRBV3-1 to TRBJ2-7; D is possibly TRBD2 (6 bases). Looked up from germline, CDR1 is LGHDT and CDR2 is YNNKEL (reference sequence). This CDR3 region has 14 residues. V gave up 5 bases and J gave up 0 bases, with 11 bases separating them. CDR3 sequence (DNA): TGTGCCAGCAGCTCTCGGGACTTCTCCTACGAGCAGTACTTC. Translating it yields CASSSRDFSYEQYF.

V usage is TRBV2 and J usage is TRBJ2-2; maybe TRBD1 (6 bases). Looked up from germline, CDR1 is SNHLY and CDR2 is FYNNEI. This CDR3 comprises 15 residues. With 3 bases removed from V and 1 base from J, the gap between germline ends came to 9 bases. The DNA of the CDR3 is TGTGCCAGCAGTGAGCAGGGGTTGAACACCGGGGAGCTGTTTTTT. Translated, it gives CASSEQGLNTGELFF.

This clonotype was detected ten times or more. The DNA of the CDR3 is TGTGCCATCGGGGACACAGATACGCAGTATTTT. Translation gives CAIGDTDTQYF. This sequence joins TRBV10-3 and TRBJ2-3; D call uncertain. V gave up 8 bases and J gave up 2 bases, with 5 bases separating them. Germline lookup yields CDR1 ENHRY and CDR2 SYGVKD. This CDR3 contains 11 residues.

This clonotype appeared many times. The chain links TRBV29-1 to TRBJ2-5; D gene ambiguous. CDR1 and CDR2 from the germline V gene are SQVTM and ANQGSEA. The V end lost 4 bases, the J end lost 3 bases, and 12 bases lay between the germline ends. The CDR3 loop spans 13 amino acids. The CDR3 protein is CSVVRRNEETQYF. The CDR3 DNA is TGCAGCGTTGTTCGGCGGAACGAAGAGACCCAGTACTTC. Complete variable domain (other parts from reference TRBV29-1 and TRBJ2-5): SAVISQKPSRDICQRGTSLTIQCQVDSQVTMMFWYRQQPGQSLTLIATANQGSEATYESGFVIDKFPISRPNLTFSTLTVSNMSPEDSSIYLCSVVRRNEETQYFGPGTRLLVL.

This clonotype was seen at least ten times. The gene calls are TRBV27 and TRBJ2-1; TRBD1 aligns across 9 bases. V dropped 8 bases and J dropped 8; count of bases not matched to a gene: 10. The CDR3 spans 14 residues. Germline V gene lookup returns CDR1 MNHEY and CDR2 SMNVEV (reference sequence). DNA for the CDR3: TGTGCCAGCTCTGCCCGGGACAGGGTTCATGAGCAGTTCTTC. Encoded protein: CASSARDRVHEQFF.

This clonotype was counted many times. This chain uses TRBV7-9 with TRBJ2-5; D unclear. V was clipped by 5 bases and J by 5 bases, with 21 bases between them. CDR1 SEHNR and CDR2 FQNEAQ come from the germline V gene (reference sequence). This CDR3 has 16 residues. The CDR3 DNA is TGTGCCAGCAGCCCCAAAGATAGGGCGGCTCGGGAGACCCAGTACTTC. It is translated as CASSPKDRAARETQYF.

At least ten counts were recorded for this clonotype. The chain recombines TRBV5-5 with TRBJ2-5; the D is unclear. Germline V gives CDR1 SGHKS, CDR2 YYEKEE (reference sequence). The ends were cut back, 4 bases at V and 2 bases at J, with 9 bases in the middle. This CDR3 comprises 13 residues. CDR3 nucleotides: TGTGCCAGCAGCCCGACGGCACAAGAGACCCAGTACTTC. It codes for CASSPTAQETQYF.

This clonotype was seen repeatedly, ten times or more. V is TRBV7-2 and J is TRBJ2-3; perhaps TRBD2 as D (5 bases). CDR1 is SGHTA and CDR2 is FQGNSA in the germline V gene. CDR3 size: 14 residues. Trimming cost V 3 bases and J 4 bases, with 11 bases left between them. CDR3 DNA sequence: TGTGCCAGCAGCTTCTCCGGGGTGGCAGATACGCAGTATTTT. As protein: CASSFSGVADTQYF.

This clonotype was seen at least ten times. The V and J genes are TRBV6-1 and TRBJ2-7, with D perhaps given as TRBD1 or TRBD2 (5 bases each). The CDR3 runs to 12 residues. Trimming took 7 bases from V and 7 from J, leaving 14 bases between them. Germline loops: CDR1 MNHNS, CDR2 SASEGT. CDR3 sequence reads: CASKKGPGEQYF. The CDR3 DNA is TGTGCCAGCAAAAAGGGGCCGGGAGAGCAGTACTTC.

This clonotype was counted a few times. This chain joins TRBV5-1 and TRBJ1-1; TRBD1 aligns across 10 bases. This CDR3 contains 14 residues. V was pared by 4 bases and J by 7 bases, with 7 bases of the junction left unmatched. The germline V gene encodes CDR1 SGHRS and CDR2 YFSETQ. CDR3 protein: CASSLTGGMVEAFF. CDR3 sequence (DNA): TGCGCCAGCAGCCTGACAGGGGGCATGGTTGAAGCTTTCTTT.

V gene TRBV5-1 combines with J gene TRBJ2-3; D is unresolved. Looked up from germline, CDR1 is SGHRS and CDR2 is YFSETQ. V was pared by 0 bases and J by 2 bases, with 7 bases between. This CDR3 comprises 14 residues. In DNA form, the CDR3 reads TGCGCCAGCAGCTTGGCGGGTCTCACAGATACGCAGTATTTT. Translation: CASSLAGLTDTQYF.

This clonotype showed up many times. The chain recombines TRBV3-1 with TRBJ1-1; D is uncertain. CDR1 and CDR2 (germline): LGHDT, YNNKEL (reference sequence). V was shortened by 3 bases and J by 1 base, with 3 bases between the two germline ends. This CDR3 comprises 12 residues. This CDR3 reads CASSQWNTEAFF. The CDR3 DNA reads TGTGCCAGCAGCCAGTGGAACACTGAAGCTTTCTTT.

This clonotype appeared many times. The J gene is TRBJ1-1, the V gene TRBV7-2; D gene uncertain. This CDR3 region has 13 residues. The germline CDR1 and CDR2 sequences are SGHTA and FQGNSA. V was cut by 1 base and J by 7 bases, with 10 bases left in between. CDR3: CASSLDRADEAFF. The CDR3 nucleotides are TGTGCCAGCAGCTTAGATCGGGCGGATGAAGCTTTCTTT.

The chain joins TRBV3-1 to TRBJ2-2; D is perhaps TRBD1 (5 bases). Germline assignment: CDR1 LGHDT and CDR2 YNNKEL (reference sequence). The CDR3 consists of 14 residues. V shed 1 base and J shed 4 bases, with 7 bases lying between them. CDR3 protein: CASSQVDSTGELFF. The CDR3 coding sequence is TGTGCCAGCAGCCAAGTCGACAGCACCGGGGAGCTGTTTTTT.

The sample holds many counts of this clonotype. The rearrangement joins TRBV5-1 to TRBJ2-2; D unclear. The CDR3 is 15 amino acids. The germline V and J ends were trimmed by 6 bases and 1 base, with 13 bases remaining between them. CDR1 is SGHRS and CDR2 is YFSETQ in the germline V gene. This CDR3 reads CASKHPSQNTGELFF. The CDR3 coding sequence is TGCGCCAGCAAGCATCCTTCCCAGAACACCGGGGAGCTGTTTTTT. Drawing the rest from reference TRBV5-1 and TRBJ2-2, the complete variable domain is KAGVTQTPRYLIKTRGQQVTLSCSPISGHRSVSWYQQTPGQGLQFLFEYFSETQRNKGNFPGRFSGRQFSNSRSEMNVSTLELGDSALYLCASKHPSQNTGELFFGEGSRLTVL.

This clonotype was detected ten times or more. In DNA, the CDR3 is TGTGCCACCAGCAGAAACAGGGGGTCCTACAATGAGCAGTTCTTC. It encodes CATSRNRGSYNEQFF. The rearrangement links TRBV15 to TRBJ2-1; 8 bases agree with TRBD1. The germline CDR1 and CDR2 sequences are LNHNV and YYDKDF (reference sequence). The ends lost 2 bases at V and 1 base at J; junction bases unmatched: 1. There are 15 residues in the CDR3.

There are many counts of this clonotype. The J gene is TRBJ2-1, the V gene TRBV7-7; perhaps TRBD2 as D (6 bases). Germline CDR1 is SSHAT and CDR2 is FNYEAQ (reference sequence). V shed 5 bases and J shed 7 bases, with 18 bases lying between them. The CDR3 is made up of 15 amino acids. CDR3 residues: CASSLGDSLGNEQFF. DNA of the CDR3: TGTGCCAGCAGCCTAGGGGACTCCCTAGGGAATGAGCAGTTCTTC.

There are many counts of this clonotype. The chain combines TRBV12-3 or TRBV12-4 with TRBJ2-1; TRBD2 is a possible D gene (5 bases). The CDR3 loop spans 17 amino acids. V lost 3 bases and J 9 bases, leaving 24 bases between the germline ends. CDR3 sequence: CASSFITGPSGLAEQFF. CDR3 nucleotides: TGTGCCAGCAGTTTTATCACCGGGCCCTCGGGATTAGCTGAGCAGTTCTTC.

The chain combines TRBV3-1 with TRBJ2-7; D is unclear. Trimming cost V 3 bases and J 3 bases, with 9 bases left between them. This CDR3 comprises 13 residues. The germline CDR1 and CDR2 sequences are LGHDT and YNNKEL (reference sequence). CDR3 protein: CASSHGPDYEQYF. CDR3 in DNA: TGTGCCAGCAGCCATGGACCTGACTACGAGCAGTACTTC.

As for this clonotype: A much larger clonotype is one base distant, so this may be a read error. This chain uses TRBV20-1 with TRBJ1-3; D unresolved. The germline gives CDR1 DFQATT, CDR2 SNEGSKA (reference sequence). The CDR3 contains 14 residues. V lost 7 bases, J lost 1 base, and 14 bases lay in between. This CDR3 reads CSVLISGSGNTIYF. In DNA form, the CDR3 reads TGCAGTGTATTAATCTCGGGGTCTGGAAACACCATATATTTT.

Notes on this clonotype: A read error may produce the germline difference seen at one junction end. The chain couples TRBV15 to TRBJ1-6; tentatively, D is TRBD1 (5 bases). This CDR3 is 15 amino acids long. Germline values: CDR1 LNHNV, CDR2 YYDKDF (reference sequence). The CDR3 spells CATSRGPADNSPLRF. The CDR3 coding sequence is TGTGCCACCAGCAGAGGACCCGCGGACAATTCACCCCTCCGCTTT.

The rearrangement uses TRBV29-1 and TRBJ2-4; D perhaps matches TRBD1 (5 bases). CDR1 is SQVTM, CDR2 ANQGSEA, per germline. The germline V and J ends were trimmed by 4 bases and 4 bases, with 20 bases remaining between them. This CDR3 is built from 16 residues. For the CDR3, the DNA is TGCAGCGTTGTCATAGGTTTCGGACACGGGAAAAACATTCAGTACTTC. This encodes CSVVIGFGHGKNIQYF.

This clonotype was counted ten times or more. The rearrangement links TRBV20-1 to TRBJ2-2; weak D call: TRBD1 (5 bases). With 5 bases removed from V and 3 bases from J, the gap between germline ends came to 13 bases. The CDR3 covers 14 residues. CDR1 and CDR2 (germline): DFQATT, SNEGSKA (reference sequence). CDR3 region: CSADLGADTGELFF. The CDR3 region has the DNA TGCAGTGCTGACCTAGGGGCGGACACCGGGGAGCTGTTTTTT.